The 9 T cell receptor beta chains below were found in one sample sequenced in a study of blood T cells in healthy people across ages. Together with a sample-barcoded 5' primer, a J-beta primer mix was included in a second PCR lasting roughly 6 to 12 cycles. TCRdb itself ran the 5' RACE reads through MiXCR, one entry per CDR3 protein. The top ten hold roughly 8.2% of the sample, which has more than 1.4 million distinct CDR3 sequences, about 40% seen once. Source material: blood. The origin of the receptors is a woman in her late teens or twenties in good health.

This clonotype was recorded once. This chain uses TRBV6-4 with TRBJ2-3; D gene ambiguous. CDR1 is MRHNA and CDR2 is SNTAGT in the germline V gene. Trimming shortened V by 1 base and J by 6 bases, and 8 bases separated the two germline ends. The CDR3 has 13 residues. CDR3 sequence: CASSDFPGDTQYF. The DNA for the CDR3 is TGTGCCAGCAGTGACTTCCCTGGGGATACGCAGTATTTT.

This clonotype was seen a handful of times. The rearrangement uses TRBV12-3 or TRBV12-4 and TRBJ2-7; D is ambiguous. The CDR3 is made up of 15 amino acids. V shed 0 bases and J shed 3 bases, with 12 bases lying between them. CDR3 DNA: TGTGCCAGCAGTTTAGCGCAGGCGAATCTCTACGAGCAGTACTTC. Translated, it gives CASSLAQANLYEQYF.

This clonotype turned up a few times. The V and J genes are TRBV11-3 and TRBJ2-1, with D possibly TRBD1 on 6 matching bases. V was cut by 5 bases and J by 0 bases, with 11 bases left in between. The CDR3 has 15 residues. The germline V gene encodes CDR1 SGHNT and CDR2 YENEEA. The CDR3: CASSIGQSSYNEQFF. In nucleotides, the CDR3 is TGTGCCAGCAGCATCGGACAGAGCTCCTACAATGAGCAGTTCTTC.

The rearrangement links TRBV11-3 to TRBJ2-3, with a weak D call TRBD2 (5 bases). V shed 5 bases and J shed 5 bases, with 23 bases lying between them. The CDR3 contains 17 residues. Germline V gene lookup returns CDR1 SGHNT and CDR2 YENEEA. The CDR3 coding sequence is TGTGCCAGCAGCCCCGGGCTCTATGCCGGGGTTTTAGATACGCAGTATTTT. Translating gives CASSPGLYAGVLDTQYF.

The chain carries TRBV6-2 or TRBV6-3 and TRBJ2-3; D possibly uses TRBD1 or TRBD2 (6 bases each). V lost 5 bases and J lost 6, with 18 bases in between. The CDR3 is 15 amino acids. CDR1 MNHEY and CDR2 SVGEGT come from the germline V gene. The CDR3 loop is CASSPPGAARDTQYF. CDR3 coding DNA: TGTGCCAGCAGTCCCCCGGGGGCTGCGAGGGATACGCAGTATTTT.

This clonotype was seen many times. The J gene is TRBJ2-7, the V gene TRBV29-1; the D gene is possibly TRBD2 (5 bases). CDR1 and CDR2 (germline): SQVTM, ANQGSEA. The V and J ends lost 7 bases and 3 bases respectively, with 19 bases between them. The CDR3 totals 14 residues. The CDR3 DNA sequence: TGCAGCGGGTCGATCCCGGGGTCAGGCTACGAGCAGTACTTC. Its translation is CSGSIPGSGYEQYF.

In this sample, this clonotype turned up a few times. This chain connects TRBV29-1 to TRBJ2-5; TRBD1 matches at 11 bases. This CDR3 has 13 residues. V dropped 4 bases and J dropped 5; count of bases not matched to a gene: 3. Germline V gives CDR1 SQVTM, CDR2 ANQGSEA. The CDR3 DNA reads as TGCAGCGTTGTCGGGACAGGGGGGGAGACCCAGTACTTC. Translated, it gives CSVVGTGGETQYF.

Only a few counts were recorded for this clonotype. CDR3 DNA: TGTGCCAGCAGCGGGACAGGGGTCCGAGAGACCCAGTACTTC. Translation gives CASSGTGVRETQYF. This chain uses TRBV11-2 with TRBJ2-5; 10 bases agree with TRBD1. Unmatched junction bases numbered 4, after V lost 5 bases and J lost 4 bases. Germline V CDR1 and CDR2: SGHAT, FQNNGV. The CDR3 contains 14 residues.

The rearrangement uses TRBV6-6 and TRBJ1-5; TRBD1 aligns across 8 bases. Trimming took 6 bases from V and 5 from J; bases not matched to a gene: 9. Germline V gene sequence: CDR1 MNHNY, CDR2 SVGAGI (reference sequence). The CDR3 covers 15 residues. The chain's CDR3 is CASRRREGQDQPQHF. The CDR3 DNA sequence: TGTGCCAGCAGACGTCGTGAGGGACAGGATCAGCCCCAGCATTTT.